This T cell receptor beta chain was obtained from a study of T cells in Graves' hyperthyroidism and ophthalmopathy (dated by TCRdb to between 2019 and 2020). About the full investigation: Peripheral blood samples were taken at initial diagnosis, before any treatment was given. Whether ophthalmopathy could be predicted prospectively was tested in an independent validation cohort made up of under 20 hyperthyroidism patients plus 17 patients who later progressed to ophthalmopathy. In about 6 Graves' hyperthyroidism patients, the study also compared T-cell repertoires from thyroid tissue with T-cell repertoires from blood. For training and testing, the 80 to 100 patients in the discovery cohort were randomly divided in a 7:3 ratio. TCR V-J signatures able to tell the groups apart were searched for in a discovery cohort of more than 90 patients, of whom 43 had Graves' ophthalmopathy and about 60 had stable Graves' hyperthyroidism. The paper describes TCR Vbeta CDR3 sequencing of about 140 peripheral blood samples, made up of roughly 40 ophthalmopathy patients, over 70 hyperthyroidism patients and approximately 17 progressor patients. After sampling, hyperthyroidism patients received methimazole starting at 30 mg daily, and ophthalmopathy patients received high-dose intravenous methylprednisolone. Paper-wide results and their limitations: In validation, the model predicted progression to ophthalmopathy a median of approximately 6.6 months before onset, with about 70% sensitivity and almost 75% specificity. Most expanded thyroid clonotypes (frequency above 0.001) were also found in blood, which suggests that blood repertoires may mirror thyroid immune responses. No statistical method was used to fix the sample size in advance, and group allocation was not hidden from the investigators. In cross-validation, a model built on a 13 V-J signature told ophthalmopathy apart from stable hyperthyroidism with under 90% sensitivity and around 84% specificity, and in testing the same model reached 80%/75%.

CDR1 and CDR2 were assigned from the germline V gene as SGHAT and FQNNGV. There are 15 amino acids in the CDR3, from cysteine to phenylalanine inclusive. The retained sequence is limited to the CDR3, 45 bases, with the frame set at the first base. Trimming removed 5 bases from V and 5 bases from J; the gene matches leave 9 bases unexplained. The TCR beta CDR3 regions were amplified from RNA transcripts. The TCR CDR3 was subjected to a first round of RT-PCR using the HTBI primer set and the Qiagen OneStep RT-PCR kit. The libraries were constructed in a second round of multiplex PCR and then size-selected and purified. The libraries were sequenced on an Illumina HiSeq2000 using paired-end 100 bp reads. Under the source paper's analysis protocol: SOAPnuke was used to process the raw data, with reads discarded if the reads contained adapters or uncalled bases, had a mean Phred below 15, or lacked an exact constant-primer or identifier match. COPE v1.2.5 was used to merge high-quality paired reads, and clonotypes were defined as unique nucleotide sequences. MiTCR v1.1 was used to align the clonotypes against IMGT TRBV, TRBD and TRBJ reference segments. Analysis was restricted to V-J combinations with a frequency above 0.0001, which covered 99.2% of repertoires. A TCS score was defined as the ratio of F50 (clonal expansion) to E x V (chaos), with BLOSUM62-based TCRdist applied between CDR3 peptides within each V-J. Welch's t-statistics and random forest reduced 450 to 600 V-J features to 13, which were used in a naive Bayes classifier (R e1071). TCRdb reran the public reads through fastp at Q25 and MiXCR, keeping productive beta chains. Rows with one shared CDR3 protein collapse into an entry with the most common genes and DNA. The V and J calls, along with clone size, are taken from TCRdb and not from the paper's own processing. The sample contains about 700,000 distinct CDR3 sequences, less than 15% of them found a single time. Roughly a tenth of the sample goes to the ten largest clones.

In this sample, this clonotype turned up many times. Its antigen specificity is not known. No base-level quality is on record; no much larger clone is a single base apart. Graves' hyperthyroidism was defined as stable when no progression to ophthalmopathy occurred over 18 months of follow-up. Hyperthyroidism patients were aged 18 to 65 years and newly diagnosed, with disease duration of less than 2 months. The study excluded patients with uncontrolled infections, other autoimmune diseases, pregnancy or lactation. Diagnoses relied on clinical symptoms, serum thyroxine and TRAb, thyroid ultrasound and orbital computed tomography. Ficoll-Paque density gradient centrifugation was used to isolate PBMCs from around 9.1 ml of fresh peripheral blood. Total RNA was extracted using Trizol reagent, and RNA quality was assessed on an Agilent 2100 Bioanalyzer.

The receptor's source is a young woman with Graves' hyperthyroidism. The chain uses TRBV11-2 and TRBJ2-3, and TRBD2 aligns with 8 junction nucleotides. The sample taken for sequencing was blood. In nucleotide form, the sequence is TGTGCCAGCAGCGCCCTGGCGGGAGGAGTAGATACGCAGTATTTT. Its coded protein is CASSALAGGVDTQYF.